These T cell receptor beta chains were read from a single sample in a study of cytomegalovirus exposure and HLA in healthy donors. TCRdb keeps only in-frame clones here, not all; method: immunoSEQ multiplex PCR. Of roughly 230,000 clones listed, 70% to 90% were seen once; the top ten hold roughly 0.26%. What was sequenced was PBMCs. The receptors here all came from a girl aged 2-10 years in good health and CMV-seronegative. CDR3s include the opening cysteine and the closing phenylalanine or tryptophan. A D gene is named only where the DNA matches it firmly. For some rows the clone size is stated as once, few or many, or as a class when expanded; others skip it.

- TRBJ2-7 TRBV2 - CASSGSLYEQYF TGTGCCAGCAGTGGGTCACTCTACGAGCAGTACTTC
- TRBJ2-5 TRBV5-5 TRBD2 CASSLAAGAQTQYF TGTGCCAGCAGCTTGGCAGCGGGGGCTCAGACCCAGTACTTC
- TRBJ2-1 TRBV12-5 TRBD1 CASGPGQGEYNEQFF TGTGCTAGTGGCCCAGGACAGGGAGAGTACAATGAGCAGTTCTTC
- TRBJ1-2 TRBV9 - CASSALERMTKGYTF TGTGCCAGCAGCGCATTAGAGCGGATGACTAAGGGCTACACCTTC
- TRBJ2-3 TRBV7-9 - CASRYSGVTSTDTQYF TGTGCCAGCAGGTATTCAGGGGTGACTAGCACAGATACGCAGTATTTT
- TRBJ2-2 TRBV2 - CASSEQSGVGTGELFF TGTGCCAGCAGTGAACAATCGGGGGTAGGCACCGGGGAGCTGTTTTTT
few TRBJ1-1 TRBV19 TRBD1 CASSPPWTGLNTEAFF TGTGCCAGTAGTCCCCCCTGGACAGGCCTGAACACTGAAGCTTTCTTT
- TRBJ2-7 TRBV4-1 TRBD2 CASSQLAGGYSYEQYF TGCGCCAGCAGCCAGTTAGCGGGAGGATACTCCTACGAGCAGTACTTC
- TRBJ2-1 TRBV4-2 TRBD1 CASSHRRGQVRDRGYNEQFF TGTGCCAGCAGCCATCGAAGAGGGCAGGTCCGGGACAGGGGCTACAATGAGCAGTTCTTC
- TRBJ1-2 TRBV4-2 TRBD1 CASSQGGQGERDGYTF TGTGCCAGCAGCCAGGGAGGACAGGGAGAGAGGGATGGCTACACCTTC
- TRBJ2-7 TRBV10-3 TRBD1 CAISAGQGANEQYF TGTGCCATCAGTGCGGGCCAGGGGGCGAACGAGCAGTACTTC
- TRBJ2-3 TRBV27 - CASSLAQDTDTQYF TGTGCCAGCAGTTTGGCGCAGGACACAGATACGCAGTATTTT
- TRBJ2-3 TRBV5-1 TRBD2 CASSLVGLAGGGVWVDTQYF TGCGCCAGCAGCTTGGTGGGACTAGCGGGAGGAGGTGTCTGGGTAGATACGCAGTATTTT
- TRBJ1-3 TRBV6-6 - CASSYTGTTGNTIYF TGTGCCAGCAGTTACACAGGGACAACTGGAAACACCATATATTTT
once TRBJ1-6 TRBV11-2 - CASSSRQRIHSPLHF TGTGCCAGCAGCTCCCGACAGAGGATTCATTCACCCCTCCACTTT
few TRBJ2-5 TRBV6-1 TRBD2 CASSEVISGGILETQYF TGTGCCAGCAGTGAAGTAATCAGCGGGGGGATTCTGGAGACCCAGTACTTC
- TRBJ2-5 TRBV7-9 - CASSQGGGTGKGQETQYF TGTGCCAGCAGCCAAGGGGGGGGGACAGGAAAAGGCCAAGAGACCCAGTACTTC